A selection of T cell receptor beta chains follows, all from one sample in a study of T cell repertoires in cytomegalovirus infection. TCRdb reanalysed the reads using MiXCR and keeps one entry per CDR3 protein. The table lists about 320,000 distinct CDR3 sequences, over 7.5% of them singletons. Sequencing was performed on PBMCs. The receptor set was obtained from a human donor in good health (CMV status not recorded). Some clones in this sample may be carry-over from other donors' samples. CDR3s include the opening cysteine and the closing phenylalanine or tryptophan. A D gene is named only where the DNA matches it firmly. Only part of the rows carry a size: once, few, many, or a class if the clone is expanded.

>TRBV30|.|TRBJ1-2|.
CAWVWDRGGYTF
TGTGCCTGGGTTTGGGATAGAGGCGGCTACACCTTC
>TRBV6-6|few|TRBJ1-6|TRBD1
CASSYSADRGHSPLHF
TGTGCCAGCAGTTACTCGGCCGACAGGGGTCACTCACCCCTCCACTTT
>TRBV5-1|.|TRBJ2-3|TRBD2
CASSSSTSGSGYF
TGCGCCAGCAGCTCATCAACTAGCGGGAGTGGGTATTTT
>TRBV20-1|few|TRBJ2-1|TRBD1
CSASLGQGGHNEQFF
TGCAGTGCTAGTCTGGGACAGGGAGGGCACAATGAGCAGTTCTTC
>TRBV7-2|many|TRBJ2-7|.
CATGQNYEQYF
TGTGCCACGGGACAAAACTACGAGCAGTACTTC
>TRBV12-3/TRBV12-4|.|TRBJ1-6|.
CASSFGLQDLHF
TGTGCCAGCAGTTTCGGCCTACAAGACCTCCACTTT
>TRBV6-2/TRBV6-3|.|TRBJ1-5|.
CASGQFNSNQPQHF
TGTGCCAGCGGACAATTTAATAGCAATCAGCCCCAGCATTTT
>TRBV25-1|.|TRBJ2-7|.
CASSGPVQVGYEQYF
TGTGCCAGCAGTGGGCCCGTCCAGGTCGGTTACGAGCAGTACTTC
>TRBV6-5|few|TRBJ2-2|TRBD1
CASKATGDTGELFF
TGTGCCAGCAAGGCGACAGGGGACACCGGGGAGCTGTTTTTT
>TRBV9|.|TRBJ2-1|TRBD2
CASSVAGRGVYNEQFF
TGTGCCAGCAGCGTAGCCGGGAGGGGGGTCTACAATGAGCAGTTCTTC
>TRBV4-3|few|TRBJ1-2|TRBD1
CASSPQGYDGGYTF
TGCGCCAGCAGCCCACAGGGGTATGACGGCGGCTACACCTTC
>TRBV19|few|TRBJ2-1|.
CASSFGLFPFNEQFF
TGTGCCAGTAGTTTTGGACTGTTTCCGTTCAATGAGCAGTTCTTC
>TRBV14|few|TRBJ1-1|.
CASSPDSGYKDTEAFF
TGTGCCAGCAGCCCCGATTCAGGGTATAAGGACACTGAAGCTTTCTTT
>TRBV4-3|many|TRBJ2-2|TRBD2
CASSPRGDTGELFF
TGCGCCAGCAGCCCACGGGGGGACACCGGGGAGCTGTTTTTT
>TRBV6-1|few|TRBJ2-2|TRBD2
CASRTTSGYTGELFF
TGTGCCAGCAGGACGACTAGCGGTTACACCGGGGAGCTGTTTTTT
>TRBV7-2|.|TRBJ2-2|.
CASSLAAAATGELFF
TGTGCCAGCAGCTTAGCAGCGGCAGCCACCGGGGAGCTGTTTTTT
>TRBV11-3|many|TRBJ2-7|.
CASSLSVGGVFSYEQYF
TGTGCCAGCAGCTTATCCGTCGGCGGTGTCTTCTCCTACGAGCAGTACTTC
>TRBV12-3/TRBV12-4|many|TRBJ2-1|.
CASSPSHSRYNEQFF
TGTGCCAGCAGCCCGTCACACAGCCGATACAATGAGCAGTTCTTC
>TRBV12-3/TRBV12-4|many|TRBJ1-1|TRBD1
CASSFRQGARTEAFF
TGTGCCAGCAGTTTTCGACAGGGGGCCCGCACTGAAGCTTTCTTT
>TRBV4-3|.|TRBJ2-1|TRBD1
CASSQARRDRGSAEQFF
TGCGCCAGCAGCCAAGCCAGGCGGGACAGGGGAAGCGCGGAGCAGTTCTTC
>TRBV6-4|.|TRBJ1-1|.
CASKPGGANTEAFF
TGTGCCAGCAAACCTGGGGGGGCGAACACTGAAGCTTTCTTT